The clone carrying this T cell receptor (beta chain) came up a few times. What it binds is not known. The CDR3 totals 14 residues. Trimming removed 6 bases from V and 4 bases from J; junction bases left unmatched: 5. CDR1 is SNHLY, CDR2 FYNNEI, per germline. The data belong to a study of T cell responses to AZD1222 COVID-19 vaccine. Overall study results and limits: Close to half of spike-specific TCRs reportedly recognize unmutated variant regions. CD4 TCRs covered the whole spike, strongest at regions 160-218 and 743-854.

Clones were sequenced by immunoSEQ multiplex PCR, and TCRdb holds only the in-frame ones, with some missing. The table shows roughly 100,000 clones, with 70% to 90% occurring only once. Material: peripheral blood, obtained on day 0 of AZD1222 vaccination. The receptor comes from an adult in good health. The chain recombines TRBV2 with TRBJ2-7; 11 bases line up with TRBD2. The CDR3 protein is CASRLTSGGYEQYF. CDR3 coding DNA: TGTGCCAGCAGACTTACTAGCGGGGGTTACGAGCAGTACTTC.